The clone carrying this T cell receptor beta chain was seen at least ten times. The data belong to a study of T cells in Graves' hyperthyroidism and ophthalmopathy. It was RNA transcripts that yielded the amplified TCR beta CDR3 regions. When the TCR CDR3 underwent first-round RT-PCR, the HTBI primer set was used. Via MiXCR, TCRdb re-called the multiplex PCR reads, giving one row per CDR3 protein. The sample contains about 660,000 distinct CDR3 sequences, 40% to 55% of which appear only once. The V and J ends lost 9 bases and 4 bases respectively, with 11 bases between them. The germline gives CDR1 SGHKS, CDR2 YYEKEE (reference sequence). The CDR3 extends over 13 amino acids.

The material sequenced was peripheral blood or thyroid tissue (not recorded which). The TCR comes from an adult man with Graves' disease, either hyperthyroidism or ophthalmopathy (not recorded which). V gene TRBV5-5 combines with J gene TRBJ1-6; possible D gene TRBD1, 6 bases. CDR3 nucleotides: TGTGCCACCCGGACAGCTTATAATTCACCCCTCCACTTT. This gives the protein CATRTAYNSPLHF.